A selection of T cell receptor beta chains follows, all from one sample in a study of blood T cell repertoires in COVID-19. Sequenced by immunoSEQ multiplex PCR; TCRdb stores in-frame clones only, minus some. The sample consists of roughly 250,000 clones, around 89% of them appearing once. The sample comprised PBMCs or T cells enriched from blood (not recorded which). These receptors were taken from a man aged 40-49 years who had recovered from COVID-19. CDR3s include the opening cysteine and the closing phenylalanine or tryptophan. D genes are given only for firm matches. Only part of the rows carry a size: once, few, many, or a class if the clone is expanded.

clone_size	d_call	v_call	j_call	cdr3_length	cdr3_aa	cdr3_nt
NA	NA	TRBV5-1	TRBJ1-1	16	CASSFSTGKLNTEAFF	TGCGCCAGCAGCTTTTCGACAGGAAAGTTGAACACTGAAGCTTTCTTT
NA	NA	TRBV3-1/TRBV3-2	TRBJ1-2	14	CASSQVGVGYGYTF	TGTGCCAGCAGCCAAGTCGGGGTCGGATATGGCTACACCTTC
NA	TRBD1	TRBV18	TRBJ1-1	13	CASSLDRGFAAFF	TGTGCCAGCTCCCTCGACAGGGGATTTGCAGCTTTCTTT
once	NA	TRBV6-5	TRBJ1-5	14	CASSRGGNNQPQHF	TGTGCCAGCAGTCGGGGGGGGAACAATCAGCCCCAGCATTTT
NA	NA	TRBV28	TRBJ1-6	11	CASSSGSPLHF	TGTGCCAGCAGTTCCGGGTCACCCCTCCACTTT
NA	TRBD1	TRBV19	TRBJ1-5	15	CASSTQTGGNQPQHF	TGTGCCAGTAGTACACAAACAGGGGGCAATCAGCCCCAGCATTTT
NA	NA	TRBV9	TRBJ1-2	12	CASSVQGFGYTF	TGTGCCAGCAGCGTACAGGGGTTTGGCTACACCTTC
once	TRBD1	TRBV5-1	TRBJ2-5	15	CASSPGTGGWETQYF	TGCGCCAGCAGTCCTGGGACAGGGGGCTGGGAGACCCAGTACTTC
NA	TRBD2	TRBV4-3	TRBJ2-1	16	CASSQEGTSGRNEQFF	TGCGCCAGCAGCCAAGAAGGGACTAGCGGGAGAAATGAGCAGTTCTTC
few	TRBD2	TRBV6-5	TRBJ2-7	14	CASSSHGLVDEQYF	TGTGCCAGCAGTTCTCATGGACTAGTGGACGAGCAGTACTTC
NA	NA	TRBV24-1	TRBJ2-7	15	CATSDSSSLNYEQYF	TGTGCCACCAGCGACTCTTCTTCTCTGAACTACGAGCAGTACTTC
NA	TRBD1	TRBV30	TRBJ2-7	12	CAYRGSGHEQYF	TGTGCCTACAGGGGTTCGGGCCACGAGCAGTACTTC
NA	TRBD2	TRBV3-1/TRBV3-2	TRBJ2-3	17	CASTTKLLAGVTDTQYF	TGTGCCAGCACCACAAAACTACTAGCGGGAGTGACAGATACGCAGTATTTT
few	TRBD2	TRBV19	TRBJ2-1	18	CASSSRKGLDRRRREQFF	TGTGCCAGTAGTTCCCGGAAGGGACTAGACCGACGTCGTCGTGAGCAGTTCTTC
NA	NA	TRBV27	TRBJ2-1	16	CASSLFAVRSYNEQFF	TGTGCCAGCAGTTTATTTGCGGTCCGCTCCTACAATGAGCAGTTCTTC
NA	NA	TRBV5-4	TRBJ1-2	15	CASSLDTWPNYGYTF	TGTGCCAGCAGCTTGGATACATGGCCTAACTATGGCTACACCTTC
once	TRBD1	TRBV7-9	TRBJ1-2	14	CASSSGQGAGGYTF	TGTGCCAGCAGCTCTGGACAGGGGGCAGGTGGCTACACCTTC
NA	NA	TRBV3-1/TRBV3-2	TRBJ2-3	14	CASSRERYADTQYF	TGTGCCAGCAGCCGCGAAAGATACGCAGATACGCAGTATTTT
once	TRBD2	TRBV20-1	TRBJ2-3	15	CSASPQAGVTDTQYF	TGCAGTGCTAGTCCCCAAGCGGGAGTCACAGATACGCAGTATTTT
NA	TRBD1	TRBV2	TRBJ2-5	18	CASSGAQGATGAQETQYF	TGTGCCAGCAGTGGGGCACAGGGGGCAACAGGGGCACAAGAGACCCAGTACTTC
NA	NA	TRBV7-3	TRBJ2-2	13	CASSQTRTGELFF	TGTGCCAGCAGCCAAACTAGGACCGGGGAGCTGTTTTTT
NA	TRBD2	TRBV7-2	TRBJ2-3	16	CASSLAGLAGRDTQYF	TGTGCCAGCAGCTTAGCCGGACTAGCGGGTAGGGATACGCAGTATTTT
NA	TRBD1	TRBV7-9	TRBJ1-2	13	CASSDTGGRGYTF	TGTGCCAGCAGCGACACAGGGGGCCGAGGCTACACCTTC
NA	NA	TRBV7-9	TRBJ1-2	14	CASSRTLGARGYTF	TGTGCCAGCAGCCGTACCCTCGGAGCCCGCGGCTACACCTTC
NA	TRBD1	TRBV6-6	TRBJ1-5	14	CASSPDRVNQPQHF	TGTGCCAGCAGTCCGGACAGGGTGAATCAGCCCCAGCATTTT
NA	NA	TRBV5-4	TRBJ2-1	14	CASSLALANNEQFF	TGTGCCAGCAGCTTGGCACTAGCTAACAATGAGCAGTTCTTC
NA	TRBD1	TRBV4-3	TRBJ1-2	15	CASSQDRDRRSGYTF	TGCGCCAGCAGCCAAGACCGGGACAGGAGAAGTGGCTACACCTTC
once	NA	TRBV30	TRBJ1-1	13	CAWSRGQNTEAFF	TGTGCCTGGAGCAGGGGACAGAACACTGAAGCTTTCTTT
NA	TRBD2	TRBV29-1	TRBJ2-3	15	CSVESLAVFTDTQYF	TGCAGCGTTGAATCTCTAGCGGTATTTACAGATACGCAGTATTTT
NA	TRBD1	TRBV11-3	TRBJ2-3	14	CASGTGGSTDTQYF	TGTGCCAGCGGGACAGGGGGGAGCACAGATACGCAGTATTTT
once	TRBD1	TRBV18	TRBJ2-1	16	CASSHDRDRFYNEQFF	TGTGCCAGCTCCCACGACCGGGACAGATTCTACAATGAGCAGTTCTTC
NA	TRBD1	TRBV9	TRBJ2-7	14	CASSPRDRGHEQYF	TGTGCCAGCAGCCCCCGGGACAGGGGGCACGAGCAGTACTTC
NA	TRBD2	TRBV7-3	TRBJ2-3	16	CASSLNVAGGPDTQYF	TGTGCCAGCAGCTTAAATGTTGCGGGAGGGCCCGATACGCAGTATTTT
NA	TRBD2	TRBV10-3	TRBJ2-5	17	CAISEGRTSGTQETQYF	TGTGCCATCAGTGAGGGAAGGACTAGCGGGACCCAAGAGACCCAGTACTTC
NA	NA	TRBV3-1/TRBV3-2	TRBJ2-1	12	CASSLAAGEQFF	TGTGCCAGCAGCCTCGCGGCCGGTGAGCAGTTCTTC
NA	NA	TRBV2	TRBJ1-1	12	CASSRQNTEAFF	TGTGCCAGCAGTCGACAGAACACTGAAGCTTTCTTT
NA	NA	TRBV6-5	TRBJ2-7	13	CASTRTQTYEQYF	TGTGCCAGCACCCGGACACAAACCTACGAGCAGTACTTC
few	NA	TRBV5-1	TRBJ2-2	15	CASSLARDNTGELFF	TGCGCCAGCAGCTTGGCGCGGGACAACACCGGGGAGCTGTTTTTT
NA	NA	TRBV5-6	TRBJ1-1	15	CASSLRQTINTEAFF	TGTGCCAGCAGCTTGAGACAGACGATCAACACTGAAGCTTTCTTT
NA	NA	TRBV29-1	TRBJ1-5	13	CSVFLAGYQPQHF	TGCAGCGTTTTTCTTGCAGGGTACCAGCCCCAGCATTTT
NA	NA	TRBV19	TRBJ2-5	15	CASSRTWTGGETQYF	TGTGCCAGTAGCCGCACCTGGACAGGAGGGGAGACCCAGTACTTC
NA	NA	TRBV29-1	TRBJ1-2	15	CSVEFYRRIAYGYTF	TGCAGCGTTGAATTTTACCGGCGGATCGCTTATGGCTACACCTTC
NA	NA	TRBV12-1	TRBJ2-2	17	CASSFGFLAGCTGELFF	TGTGCCAGCAGCTTTGGATTCCTAGCGGGATGCACCGGGGAGCTGTTTTTT
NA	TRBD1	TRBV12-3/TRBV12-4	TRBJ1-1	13	CASSTVAGGEAFF	TGTGCCAGCAGCACCGTGGCAGGGGGTGAAGCTTTCTTT
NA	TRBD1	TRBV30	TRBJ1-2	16	CACSGGAGHFDYGYTF	TGTGCCTGCTCAGGGGGCGCCGGTCATTTTGACTATGGCTACACCTTC
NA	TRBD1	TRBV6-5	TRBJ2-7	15	CASSSRDRAAYEQYF	TGTGCCAGCAGTTCGCGGGACAGGGCTGCCTACGAGCAGTACTTC
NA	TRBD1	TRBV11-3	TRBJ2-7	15	CASSLTGQGAWEQYF	TGTGCCAGCAGCTTAACGGGACAGGGGGCTTGGGAGCAGTACTTC
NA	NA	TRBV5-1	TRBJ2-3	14	CASSVDPGTDTQYF	TGCGCCAGCAGCGTGGACCCGGGCACAGATACGCAGTATTTT
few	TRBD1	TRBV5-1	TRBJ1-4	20	CASSGKPMDRGGRTNEKLFF	TGCGCCAGCAGCGGAAAGCCTATGGACAGGGGAGGTCGAACTAATGAAAAACTGTTTTTT
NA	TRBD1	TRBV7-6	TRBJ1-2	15	CASSPRDRGLYGYTF	TGTGCCAGCAGCCCTAGGGACAGGGGGCTATATGGCTACACCTTC
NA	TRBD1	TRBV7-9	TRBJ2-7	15	CASSSLGTGVHEQYF	TGTGCCAGCAGCTCACTCGGGACAGGGGTCCACGAGCAGTACTTC
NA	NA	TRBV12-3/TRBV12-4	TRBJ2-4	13	CASRQRAKNIQYF	TGTGCCAGCAGGCAGCGAGCCAAAAACATTCAGTACTTC